One and the same sample provided the 25 T cell receptor beta chains below, sequenced in a study of T cells in Graves' hyperthyroidism and ophthalmopathy. Amplification of TCR beta CDR3 regions was performed using RNA transcripts as template. TCR CDR3 regions were first amplified by RT-PCR with HTBI primers. TCRdb re-called the multiplex PCR reads with MiXCR, one entry per CDR3 protein. The data hold hundreds of thousands of distinct CDR3 sequences, with approximately 15% observed a single time. Specimen: blood. The receptors were gathered from a woman between 35 and 50 years old with Graves' ophthalmopathy.

This clonotype appeared many times. The chain employs TRBV11-3 and TRBJ2-1, with 10 bases matching TRBD2. Unmatched junction bases numbered 10, after V lost 3 bases and J lost 2 bases. The CDR3 covers 18 residues. Germline CDR1 reads SGHNT; CDR2 reads YENEEA. The CDR3 nucleotides read TGTGCCAGCAGCTTCAAGGGGCTAGCGGGAGTCGCCTACAATGAGCAGTTCTTC. Amino acid sequence: CASSFKGLAGVAYNEQFF. Using reference TRBV11-3 and TRBJ2-1 for the parts outside the CDR3, the full variable domain is EAGVVQSPRYKIIEKKQPVAFWCNPISGHNTLYWYLQNLGQGPELLIRYENEEAVDDSQLPKDRFSAERLKGVDSTLKIQPAELGDSAVYLCASSFKGLAGVAYNEQFFGPGTRLTVL.

In this sample, this clonotype turned up a few times. At one end, the junction sequence differs from germline, possibly due to a read error. The rearrangement links TRBV20-1 to TRBJ2-1; 11 bases line up with TRBD2. The CDR3 sequence is 16 residues long. Per the germline V gene, CDR1 is DFQATT and CDR2 is SNEGSKA (reference sequence). The CDR3 region is CSARGLAERSYNEQFF. The CDR3 nucleotides read TGCAGTGCTAGGGGACTAGCGGAACGCTCCTACAATGAGCAATTCTTC.

This clonotype was observed many times. The chain employs TRBV24-1 and TRBJ1-1; D is perhaps TRBD1 (6 bases). Deletions cut 7 bases from V and 4 bases from J, with 15 bases between. The CDR3 sequence is 14 residues long. Germline V gene lookup returns CDR1 KGHDR and CDR2 SFDVKD. The CDR3 coding sequence is TGTGCCACCAGCGAGGAGGGGGAATCCACTGAAGCTTTCTTT. Protein: CATSEEGESTEAFF.

The chain combines TRBV6-1 with TRBJ1-1; weak D call: TRBD1 (6 bases). The germline V gene encodes CDR1 MNHNS and CDR2 SASEGT. The CDR3 totals 14 residues. V shed 1 base and J shed 5 bases, with 11 bases lying between them. The DNA for the CDR3 is TGTGCCAGCAGTGAAGTGGGGGCGCGTACTGAAGCTTTCTTT. Translation gives CASSEVGARTEAFF.

V and J are TRBV6-5 and TRBJ1-2, with 8 bases identical to TRBD1. Germline CDR1 is MNHEY and CDR2 is SVGAGI. Trimming cost V 3 bases and J 7 bases; bases outside gene matches: 13. The CDR3 contains 16 residues. CDR3 DNA: TGTGCCAGCAGTTATAGGCGGGGACAGGCCGTGTTTGGCTACACCTTC. It encodes CASSYRRGQAVFGYTF.

The chain combines TRBV7-3 with TRBJ2-5; D not resolved. The V end lost 5 bases, the J end lost 4 bases, and 11 bases lay between the germline ends. Germline assignment: CDR1 SGHTA and CDR2 FQGTGA. This CDR3 spans 13 amino acids. CDR3 in amino acids: CASSPGNGETQYF. As DNA, the CDR3 is TGTGCCAGCAGCCCCGGTAATGGAGAGACCCAGTACTTC.

J is TRBJ1-5 and V is TRBV11-2; 9 nucleotides line up with TRBD1. The V and J ends lost 1 base and 5 bases, in that order; junction bases with no gene match: 6. This CDR3 comprises 16 residues. The germline CDR1 and CDR2 sequences are SGHAT and FQNNGV. Here the CDR3 DNA reads TGTGCCAGCAGCTTAGGGGACAGGGAAGGAGATCAGCCCCAGCATTTT. It is translated as CASSLGDREGDQPQHF.

This clonotype has just a few counts. The gene calls are TRBV7-8 and TRBJ1-5; a weak D match, TRBD1 (5 bases). Between the trimmed V and J ends, which lost 4 bases and 2 bases, there was a span of 21 bases. The CDR3 spans 18 residues. Germline V gives CDR1 SGHVS, CDR2 FQNEAQ. CDR3: CASSSPWTGASGNQPQHF. In nucleotides, the CDR3 is TGTGCCAGCAGCTCACCCTGGACCGGGGCGAGTGGCAATCAGCCCCAGCATTTT.

This clonotype was recorded at least ten times. The J gene is TRBJ1-2, the V gene TRBV6-1; D unclear. CDR1 MNHNS and CDR2 SASEGT come from the germline V gene. The CDR3 contains 14 residues. Trimming shortened V by 1 base and J by 6 bases, and 12 bases separated the two germline ends. CDR3 amino acids: CASSEGQVWNGYTF. CDR3 bases: TGTGCCAGCAGTGAAGGGCAGGTTTGGAATGGCTACACCTTC.

The chain is built from TRBV7-8 and TRBJ2-7, with 9 bases fitting TRBD1. Per the germline V gene, CDR1 is SGHVS and CDR2 is FQNEAQ. The J segment lost 0 bases and the V segment lost 7 bases, leaving 13 bases of the junction unmatched. CDR3 length: 17 amino acids. CDR3 in DNA: TGTGCCAGCAAGCGGGACAGGGCCTTATCCCACTCCTACGAGCAGTACTTC. The encoded protein is CASKRDRALSHSYEQYF.

This clonotype was detected many times. V gene TRBV6-2 or TRBV6-3 combines with J gene TRBJ2-5; a weak D match, TRBD1 (5 bases). From germline, CDR1 is MNHEY and CDR2 SVGEGT. This CDR3 has 16 amino acids. The V end was cut by 2 bases, the J end by 1 base, with 14 bases between. Written as DNA, the CDR3 is TGTGCCAGCAGTTACCCCTACAGGCTATCCCAAGAGACCCAGTACTTC. Its translation: CASSYPYRLSQETQYF.

This clonotype came up many times. The chain couples TRBV7-9 to TRBJ2-5; D might be TRBD2 (5 bases). Germline CDR1 and CDR2: SEHNR and FQNEAQ (reference sequence). This CDR3 has 15 amino acids. V was shortened by 1 base and J by 0 bases, with 9 bases between the two germline ends. CDR3 bases: TGTGCCAGCAGCTTAGTAGTAGCGTACCAAGAGACCCAGTACTTC. Protein sequence: CASSLVVAYQETQYF.

This clonotype has at least ten counts. This chain uses TRBV6-5 with TRBJ2-5; TRBD1 aligns across 8 bases. CDR3 length equals 13 residues. Germline trimming cut 5 bases from V and 5 bases from J; bases unmatched to any gene: 4. The germline V gene encodes CDR1 MNHEY and CDR2 SVGAGI. The DNA for the CDR3 is TGTGCCAGCAGTCGACAGGGGAGTGAGACCCAGTACTTC. Translation: CASSRQGSETQYF.

This clonotype was picked up many times. The gene calls are TRBV28 and TRBJ2-7; TRBD2 matches at 10 bases. The CDR3 consists of 16 residues. The V and J ends lost 2 bases and 4 bases, in that order; junction bases with no gene match: 8. Germline-derived CDR1 and CDR2 are MDHEN and SYDVKM. In nucleotides, the CDR3 is TGTGCCAGCAGTTTACGTAGACTAGCGGGTTCGTACGAGCAGTACTTC. Amino acids: CASSLRRLAGSYEQYF.

The chain uses TRBV7-9 and TRBJ2-7; weak D call: TRBD2 (7 bases). V lost 5 bases, J lost 2 bases, and 16 bases lay in between. This CDR3 spans 15 amino acids. Germline V lookup: CDR1 SEHNR, CDR2 FQNEAQ (reference sequence). DNA of the CDR3: TGTGCCAGCAGCCCAGGGGCTAGCGGAGCCTACGAGCAGTACTTC. Its translation is CASSPGASGAYEQYF.

J is TRBJ2-5 and V is TRBV5-1; D gene uncertain. The CDR3 extends over 15 amino acids. Between the trimmed V and J ends, which lost 2 bases and 1 base, there was a span of 12 bases. CDR1 and CDR2 (germline): SGHRS, YFSETQ. The CDR3 here is CASSFSTGLQETQYF. In nucleotides, the CDR3 is TGCGCCAGCAGCTTTTCAACGGGTCTCCAAGAGACCCAGTACTTC.

This clonotype was seen many times. V is TRBV7-3 and J is TRBJ2-7, with no clear D. The length of the CDR3 is 13 residues. The V gene's germline CDR1 is SGHTA and CDR2 FQGTGA. V was clipped by 1 base and J by 6 bases, with 10 bases between them. Here the CDR3 reads CASSLMRGGEQYF. DNA for the CDR3: TGTGCCAGCAGCTTAATGCGAGGCGGCGAGCAGTACTTC. The full variable domain, its missing parts supplied by reference TRBV7-3 and TRBJ2-7, is GAGVSQTPSNKVTEKGKYVELRCDPISGHTALYWYRQSLGQGPEFLIYFQGTGAADDSGLPNDRFFAVRPEGSVSTLKIQRTERGDSAVYLCASSLMRGGEQYFGPGTRLTVT.

V and J are TRBV19 and TRBJ1-1; D ambiguous. The V end was cut by 0 bases, the J end by 4 bases, with 18 bases between. From germline, CDR1 is LNHDA and CDR2 SQIVND (reference sequence). This CDR3 is 17 amino acids long. CDR3 in amino acids: CASSIEGWTPGSTEAFF. In DNA form, the CDR3 reads TGTGCCAGTAGTATAGAGGGGTGGACGCCGGGGAGCACTGAAGCTTTCTTT. Drawing the rest from reference TRBV19 and TRBJ1-1, the complete variable domain is DGGITQSPKYLFRKEGQNVTLSCEQNLNHDAMYWYRQDPGQGLRLIYYSQIVNDFQKGDIAEGYSVSREKKESFPLTVTSAQKNPTAFYLCASSIEGWTPGSTEAFFGQGTRLTVV.

This clonotype occurred many times. The chain couples TRBV28 to TRBJ1-2; perhaps TRBD1 as D (6 bases). The V gene's germline CDR1 is MDHEN and CDR2 SYDVKM. The V and J ends lost 4 bases and 8 bases respectively, with 17 bases between them. The CDR3 length is 14 residues. Written as DNA, the CDR3 is TGTGCCAGCAGTTCGGACAGCCTTAAGGTCGGCTACACCTTC. It specifies CASSSDSLKVGYTF.

This clonotype turned up a few times. A read error may be the cause here, since a much bigger clone is one base away. The J gene is TRBJ1-5, the V gene TRBV12-3 or TRBV12-4, with D unclear. This CDR3 has 15 residues. The V gene lost 3 bases and the J gene lost 1 base, with 10 bases spanning the gap. The CDR3 here is CASSFGESSNQPQHF. In DNA form, the CDR3 reads TGTGCCAGCAGTTTTGGGGAGTCGAGCAATCAGCCCCAGCATTTT.

This clonotype was recorded a few times. The J gene is TRBJ1-5, the V gene TRBV24-1, with TRBD1 matching over 10 bases. V lost 2 bases, J lost 6 bases, and 6 bases stayed unmatched. The CDR3 length is 16 residues. The V gene's germline CDR1 is KGHDR and CDR2 SFDVKD. The CDR3 loop is CATSDSGQGGGQPQHF. In nucleotides, the CDR3 is TGTGCCACCAGTGATTCCGGACAGGGGGGAGGTCAGCCCCAGCATTTT.

This clonotype was detected many times. The CDR3 DNA follows: TGTGCCAGCAGGTCCTGGAGGGAAAAAGATACGCAGTATTTT. Translated: CASRSWREKDTQYF. The chain employs TRBV7-8 and TRBJ2-3; possibly TRBD2 for D (6 bases). V was cut by 6 bases and J by 5 bases, with 15 bases left in between. This CDR3 is built from 14 residues. CDR1 is SGHVS and CDR2 is FQNEAQ in the germline V gene.

In its sample, this clonotype was seen many times. The rearrangement uses TRBV30 and TRBJ1-1, with 7 bases fitting TRBD1. Germline-derived CDR1 and CDR2 are GTSNPN and SVGIG (reference sequence). V lost 3 bases, J lost 1 base, and 2 bases stayed unmatched. The CDR3 has 13 amino acids. CDR3 loop: CAWSWDRNTEAFF. The CDR3 DNA reads as TGTGCCTGGAGCTGGGACAGGAACACTGAAGCTTTCTTT.

This sequence joins TRBV11-2 and TRBJ1-5; D not certain. Trimming shortened V by 7 bases and J by 0 bases, and 19 bases separated the two germline ends. This CDR3 region has 17 residues. CDR1 and CDR2 from the germline V gene are SGHAT and FQNNGV. The CDR3 region is CASITIRASSSNQPQHF. The CDR3 bases are TGTGCCAGCATCACTATCCGGGCTTCCTCTAGCAATCAGCCCCAGCATTTT.

This clonotype was picked up many times. The rearrangement links TRBV6-1 to TRBJ2-7; D may be TRBD2 (5 bases). CDR3 size: 13 residues. V dropped 4 bases and J dropped 1 base, with 8 bases sitting between them. Germline V CDR1 and CDR2: MNHNS, SASEGT. The CDR3: CASSGGISYEQYF. For the CDR3, the DNA is TGTGCCAGCAGTGGAGGGATTTCCTACGAGCAGTACTTC.